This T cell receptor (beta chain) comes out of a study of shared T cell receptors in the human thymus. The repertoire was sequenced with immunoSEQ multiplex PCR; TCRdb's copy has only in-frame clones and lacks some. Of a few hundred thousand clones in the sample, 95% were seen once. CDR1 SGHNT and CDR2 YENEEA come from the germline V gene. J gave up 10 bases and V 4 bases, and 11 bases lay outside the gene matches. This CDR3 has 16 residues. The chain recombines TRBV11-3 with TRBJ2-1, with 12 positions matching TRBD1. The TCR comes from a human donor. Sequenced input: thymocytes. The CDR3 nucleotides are TGTGCCAGCAGCTACAACCGGGACAGGGGGCTGGTGGAGCAGTTCTTC. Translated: CASSYNRDRGLVEQFF.